This TCR beta chain was recorded in a study of type 1 regulatory T cells. Study in general: An in vitro protocol generated T-allo10, a Tr1-enriched, alloantigen-specific CD4 T cell product.

Study-level results: Compared with non-Tr1 cells, Tr1 cells showed a narrower TCR repertoire.

This clonotype has more than one count but fewer than ten. Its antigen is not identified. This CDR3 has 12 residues. CDR1 and CDR2 from the germline V gene are SGHDT and YYEEEE. Trimming took off 0 bases at V and 8 bases at J, with 6 bases between the two ends. TCRdb fed the reads into MiXCR, producing one record per CDR3 protein. Among approximately 42,000 distinct CDR3 sequences listed, 10% to 15% were seen once. This clonotype originated in a human donor in good health. The sequencing input was cultured non-Tr1 T cells, either the whole culture or a sorted T cell fraction (not recorded which). The chain combines TRBV5-6 with TRBJ2-1; no reliable D call. The CDR3 DNA reads as TGTGCCAGCAGCTTGGAGTTCCATGAGCAGTTCTTC. Protein product: CASSLEFHEQFF.